This T cell receptor beta chain originates from a study of blood T cell repertoires in COVID-19. In the original analysis: Reference gene primer amplification gave estimated nucleated cell counts. The repertoire was sequenced with immunoSEQ multiplex PCR; TCRdb's copy has only in-frame clones and lacks some. V, J and clone size are taken as reported in that table, and D and trimming were inferred from the DNA itself. Of around 700,000 clones in the sample, 80% to 90% are singletons; the top ten hold roughly 0.25%. The germline gives CDR1 MGHRA, CDR2 YSYEKL. With 0 bases removed from V and 4 bases from J, the gap between germline ends came to 21 bases. This CDR3 is built from 18 residues.

The V gene is TRBV4-1, the J gene TRBJ1-2; maybe TRBD1 (5 bases). Sequenced: peripheral blood. The TCR sequence derives from a woman younger than 30 with acute or convalescent COVID-19. CDR3 loop: CASSQDRAGTQWSYGYTF. In DNA, the CDR3 is TGCGCCAGCAGCCAAGATCGGGCAGGGACTCAGTGGAGCTATGGCTACACCTTC.